A few counts support the clone carrying this TCR beta chain. Its antigen remains unidentified. BIOMED2 TRB-A/B primer pools were used in multiplex TRB PCR. TCRdb processed the multiplex PCR reads anew with MiXCR; each CDR3 protein has one entry. The table includes nearly 15,000 distinct CDR3 sequences, roughly 29% detected once. This CDR3 has 14 amino acids. Germline CDR1 and CDR2: GTSNPN and SVGIG (reference sequence). Unmatched junction bases numbered 1, after V lost 3 bases and J lost 0 bases. This specimen comes from a study of T and B cells in COVID-19 patients. Study as a whole: Of approximately 22 active-infection patients, 18 carried comorbidities linked to unfavorable COVID-19 outcome.

From blood, about 250-550 ng of genomic DNA served as TRB template. Study outcomes and limitations: No sequencing was yet done of CD4+, regulatory or CD8+ subsets, or of SARS-CoV-2-responsive or tetramer+ sorted cells. Of about 2,300 TCR clusters found only in the recovered cohort, 25 to 35 had low generation probability. Active COVID-19 showed highly clonal TRB repertoires; recovery showed diversity and richness above healthy donors.

Source material: blood. The TCR was taken from a human donor who had recovered from COVID-19. The chain carries TRBV30 and TRBJ2-3; 9 nucleotides match TRBD2. CDR3 nucleotide sequence: TGTGCCTGGAGGCTAGCGGGAAGCACAGATACGCAGTATTTT. The encoded protein is CAWRLAGSTDTQYF. Supplemented by reference TRBV30 and TRBJ2-3, the full variable domain reads SQTIHQWPATLVQPVGSPLSLECTVEGTSNPNLYWYRQAAGRGLQLLFYSVGIGQISSEVPQNLSASRPQDRQFILSSKKLLLSDSGFYLCAWRLAGSTDTQYFGPGTRLTVL.